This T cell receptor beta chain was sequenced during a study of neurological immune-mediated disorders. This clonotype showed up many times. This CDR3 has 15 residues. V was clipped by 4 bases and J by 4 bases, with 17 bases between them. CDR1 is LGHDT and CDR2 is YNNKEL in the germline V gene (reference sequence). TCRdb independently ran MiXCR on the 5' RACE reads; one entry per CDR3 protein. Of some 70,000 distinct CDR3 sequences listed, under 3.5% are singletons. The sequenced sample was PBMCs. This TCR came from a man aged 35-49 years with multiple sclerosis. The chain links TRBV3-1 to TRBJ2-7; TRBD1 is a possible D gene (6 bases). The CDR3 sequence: CASSLGTGTLYEQYF. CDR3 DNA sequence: TGTGCCAGCAGCCTAGGCACCGGGACACTATACGAGCAGTACTTC.